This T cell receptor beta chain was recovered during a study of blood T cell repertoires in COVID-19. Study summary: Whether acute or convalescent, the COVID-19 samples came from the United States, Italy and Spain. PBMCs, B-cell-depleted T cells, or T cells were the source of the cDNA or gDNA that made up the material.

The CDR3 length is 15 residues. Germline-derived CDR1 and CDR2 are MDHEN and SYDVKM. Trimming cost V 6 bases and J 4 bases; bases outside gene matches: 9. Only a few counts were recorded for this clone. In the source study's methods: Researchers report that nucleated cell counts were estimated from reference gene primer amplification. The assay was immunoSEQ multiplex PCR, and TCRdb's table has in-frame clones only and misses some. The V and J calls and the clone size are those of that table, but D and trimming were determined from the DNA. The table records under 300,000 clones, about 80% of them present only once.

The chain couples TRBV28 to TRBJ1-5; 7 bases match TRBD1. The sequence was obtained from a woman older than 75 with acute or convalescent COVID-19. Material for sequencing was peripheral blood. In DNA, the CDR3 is TGTGCCAGCAGGCAAGGACAGGTGGTTAATCAGCCCCAGCATTTT. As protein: CASRQGQVVNQPQHF.